A selection of T cell receptor beta chains follows, all from one sample in a study of OX40 agonist ivuxolimab in advanced cancers. Only in-frame clones appear in the TCRdb table, and some are missing; sequencing was by immunoSEQ multiplex PCR. This sample has roughly 80,000 clones, with about 92% found just once. The sequencing here drew on CD4+ or CD8+ T cells sorted from blood, taken in a trial of the OX40 agonist ivuxolimab. These receptors originate from an adult with an advanced solid tumor such as melanoma, head and neck, liver or kidney cancer. Both conserved end residues are part of each CDR3. A D gene is named only where the DNA matches it firmly. Clone sizes are given selectively: once, few, many, or a class where the clone is expanded.

D: -; J: TRBJ1-2; V: TRBV5-1; size: -; CDR3: CASSLNSGDPLSIF; DNA: TGCGCCAGCAGCCTTAACTCAGGGGATCCTTTGTCGATCTTC
D: -; J: TRBJ2-3; V: TRBV7-2; size: -; CDR3: CASSQFEGVGTDTQYF; DNA: TGTGCCAGCAGCCAGTTCGAGGGAGTGGGCACAGATACGCAGTATTTT
D: TRBD1; J: TRBJ1-3; V: TRBV6-1; size: -; CDR3: CASSVLVGQGASGNTIYF; DNA: TGTGCCAGCAGTGTGCTAGTTGGGCAGGGGGCCTCTGGAAACACCATATATTTT
D: TRBD2; J: TRBJ2-1; V: TRBV5-1; size: -; CDR3: CASSRTSGIVGEQFF; DNA: TGCGCCAGCAGCCGGACTAGCGGGATAGTCGGTGAGCAGTTCTTC
D: TRBD2; J: TRBJ2-7; V: TRBV5-4; size: -; CDR3: CASSLVAGGGLIYEQYF; DNA: TGTGCCAGCAGCTTGGTAGCGGGAGGAGGTCTAATCTACGAGCAGTACTTC
D: TRBD1; J: TRBJ2-7; V: TRBV10-3; size: -; CDR3: CAISEPAGQVYEQYF; DNA: TGTGCCATCAGTGAGCCTGCGGGACAGGTCTACGAGCAGTACTTC
D: -; J: TRBJ2-2; V: TRBV19; size: -; CDR3: CASKDLARGSPTGELFF; DNA: TGTGCCAGTAAGGATTTGGCCAGGGGATCCCCCACCGGGGAGCTGTTTTTT
D: -; J: TRBJ2-1; V: TRBV5-1; size: -; CDR3: CASRLGLDNEQFF; DNA: TGCGCCAGCAGGCTAGGACTGGACAATGAGCAGTTCTTC
D: TRBD1; J: TRBJ2-1; V: TRBV7-8; size: -; CDR3: CASSPQTGKNEQFF; DNA: TGTGCCAGCAGCCCTCAGACAGGGAAGAATGAGCAGTTCTTC
D: TRBD2; J: TRBJ2-4; V: TRBV5-6; size: -; CDR3: CASSLLLAGGSAKNIQYF; DNA: TGTGCCAGCAGCTTGTTACTAGCGGGAGGTTCTGCCAAAAACATTCAGTACTTC
D: TRBD1; J: TRBJ2-7; V: TRBV6-1; size: -; CDR3: CASLRGQGGEQYF; DNA: TGTGCCAGCCTCCGGGGACAGGGGGGGGAGCAGTACTTC
D: -; J: TRBJ1-5; V: TRBV7-9; size: -; CDR3: CASSTGGRSRHF; DNA: TGTGCCAGCAGCACCGGGGGCCGAAGCAGGCATTTT
D: TRBD2; J: TRBJ2-5; V: TRBV9; size: -; CDR3: CASSLSGAWGTQYF; DNA: TGTGCCAGCAGTCTTAGCGGGGCCTGGGGGACCCAGTACTTC
D: -; J: TRBJ2-1; V: TRBV2; size: -; CDR3: CASRIPRGSNYNEQFF; DNA: TGTGCCAGCAGAATCCCGAGAGGATCTAACTACAATGAGCAGTTCTTC
D: -; J: TRBJ2-1; V: TRBV6-5; size: -; CDR3: CASRVQGRNEQFF; DNA: TGTGCCAGTCGCGTCCAGGGGCGAAATGAGCAGTTCTTC
D: -; J: TRBJ2-7; V: TRBV5-3; size: -; CDR3: CARSLVLGQASSSYEQYF; DNA: TGTGCCAGAAGCTTGGTACTAGGGCAGGCGTCAAGCTCCTACGAGCAGTACTTC
D: -; J: TRBJ2-5; V: TRBV6-6; size: -; CDR3: CASSTEGRLQETQYF; DNA: TGTGCCAGCAGTACGGAAGGACGGCTCCAAGAGACCCAGTACTTC
D: -; J: TRBJ2-1; V: TRBV10-2; size: -; CDR3: CASSEGRSYNEQFF; DNA: TGCGCCAGCAGTGAGGGTCGGTCCTACAATGAGCAGTTCTTC
D: -; J: TRBJ1-5; V: TRBV28; size: -; CDR3: CASLSAGAQGPQHF; DNA: TGTGCCAGCTTAAGTGCAGGAGCCCAGGGGCCCCAGCATTTT
D: TRBD2; J: TRBJ2-7; V: TRBV7-2; size: few; CDR3: CASRETSGSPYEQYF; DNA: TGTGCCAGCAGGGAGACTAGCGGGTCCCCCTACGAGCAGTACTTC
D: TRBD2; J: TRBJ2-5; V: TRBV6-5; size: -; CDR3: CAFRGGGNRQETQYF; DNA: TGTGCCTTCCGAGGCGGGGGGAATAGGCAAGAGACCCAGTACTTC
D: TRBD1; J: TRBJ1-3; V: TRBV5-1; size: -; CDR3: CATREGQTDTIYF; DNA: TGCGCCACGAGAGAGGGACAGACGGACACCATATATTTT
D: -; J: TRBJ2-3; V: TRBV5-8; size: -; CDR3: CASSPGYGKKLTDTQYF; DNA: TGTGCCAGCAGCCCGGGGTACGGAAAGAAGCTCACAGATACGCAGTATTTT
D: TRBD1; J: TRBJ2-1; V: TRBV7-7; size: -; CDR3: CASSPLGGQGYNEQFF; DNA: TGTGCTAGCAGCCCCCTAGGGGGACAGGGATACAATGAGCAGTTCTTC
D: -; J: TRBJ2-5; V: TRBV12-5; size: once; CDR3: CASGERETQYF; DNA: TGTGCTAGTGGAGAGAGAGAGACCCAGTACTTC
D: -; J: TRBJ1-5; V: TRBV19; size: -; CDR3: CASSTGFSNQPQHF; DNA: TGTGCCAGTAGTACAGGATTTAGCAATCAGCCCCAGCATTTT
D: -; J: TRBJ2-1; V: TRBV10-3; size: -; CDR3: CAISPLEEHYNEQFF; DNA: TGTGCCATCAGTCCTTTAGAGGAACACTACAATGAGCAGTTCTTC
D: -; J: TRBJ2-7; V: TRBV11-3; size: -; CDR3: CASSLDYEQYF; DNA: TGTGCCAGCAGCTTAGATTACGAGCAGTACTTC
D: -; J: TRBJ1-1; V: TRBV9; size: once; CDR3: CASSGGGAGTTEAFF; DNA: TGTGCCAGCAGCGGGGGTGGGGCCGGGACCACTGAAGCTTTCTTT
D: -; J: TRBJ1-2; V: TRBV18; size: -; CDR3: CASSPGQGSVYGYTF; DNA: TGTGCCAGCTCACCCGGACAAGGCAGCGTCTATGGCTACACCTTC
D: -; J: TRBJ2-3; V: TRBV11-2; size: -; CDR3: CASSSGGDYTDTQYF; DNA: TGTGCCAGCAGCTCAGGTGGGGATTACACAGATACGCAGTATTTT
D: -; J: TRBJ2-7; V: TRBV7-9; size: -; CDR3: CASSLGDTRYEQYF; DNA: TGTGCCAGCAGCTTAGGGGACACACGATACGAGCAGTACTTC
D: -; J: TRBJ1-4; V: TRBV7-2; size: -; CDR3: CASSFGGGTNEKLFF; DNA: TGTGCCAGCAGCTTCGGCGGCGGGACTAATGAAAAACTGTTTTTT
D: TRBD1; J: TRBJ2-7; V: TRBV30; size: -; CDR3: CAWVGQGWGEQYF; DNA: TGTGCCTGGGTGGGACAGGGTTGGGGCGAGCAGTACTTC
D: TRBD1; J: TRBJ2-7; V: TRBV11-3; size: -; CDR3: CASSLEGTVYEQYF; DNA: TGTGCCAGCAGCTTAGAGGGGACAGTTTACGAGCAGTACTTC
D: -; J: TRBJ2-1; V: TRBV19; size: -; CDR3: CASARQISYNEQFF; DNA: TGTGCCAGTGCGCGACAGATCTCCTACAATGAGCAGTTCTTC
D: TRBD1; J: TRBJ1-6; V: TRBV18; size: once; CDR3: CASSPGQGNSPLHF; DNA: TGTGCCAGCTCACCGGGACAGGGAAATTCACCCCTCCACTTT
D: TRBD1; J: TRBJ2-7; V: TRBV6-6; size: -; CDR3: CASSWTGGFYEQYF; DNA: TGTGCCAGCAGTTGGACAGGGGGTTTCTACGAGCAGTACTTC
D: -; J: TRBJ1-1; V: TRBV5-1; size: -; CDR3: CASSLNQRDTEAFF; DNA: TGCGCCAGCAGCTTGAACCAGAGGGACACTGAAGCTTTCTTT
D: -; J: TRBJ2-5; V: TRBV7-6; size: -; CDR3: CASSSHFGGGETQYF; DNA: TGTGCCAGCAGTTCCCATTTTGGGGGTGGCGAGACCCAGTACTTC
D: TRBD2; J: TRBJ2-1; V: TRBV4-1; size: -; CDR3: CASSQAVLTSVGDNEQFF; DNA: TGCGCCAGCAGCCAAGCCGTACTAACTAGCGTAGGTGACAATGAGCAGTTCTTC
D: TRBD1; J: TRBJ1-1; V: TRBV27; size: -; CDR3: CASRTTRTGRMNTEAFF; DNA: TGTGCCAGCAGAACCACTCGGACAGGACGCATGAACACTGAAGCTTTCTTT
D: -; J: TRBJ2-1; V: TRBV11-1; size: once; CDR3: CASRGGRAPYNEQFF; DNA: TGTGCCAGCAGGGGGGGGCGGGCCCCCTACAATGAGCAGTTCTTC
D: TRBD1; J: TRBJ1-4; V: TRBV2; size: few; CDR3: CASSGHRGPPEKLFF; DNA: TGTGCCAGCAGCGGACACAGGGGGCCCCCTGAAAAACTGTTTTTT
D: TRBD1; J: TRBJ1-2; V: TRBV27; size: -; CDR3: CASSTPAPGQGAHYGYTF; DNA: TGTGCCAGCAGTACGCCCGCCCCGGGACAGGGGGCTCACTATGGCTACACCTTC
D: -; J: TRBJ2-5; V: TRBV28; size: -; CDR3: CATTSITETQYF; DNA: TGTGCCACCACTAGTATCACGGAGACCCAGTACTTC
D: -; J: TRBJ1-5; V: TRBV6-1; size: -; CDR3: CASIREWGQPQHF; DNA: TGTGCCAGCATCAGGGAATGGGGTCAGCCCCAGCATTTT
D: TRBD2; J: TRBJ2-3; V: TRBV11-3; size: once; CDR3: CASSPGLAEDTDTQYF; DNA: TGTGCCAGCAGCCCGGGACTAGCGGAAGACACAGATACGCAGTATTTT
D: -; J: TRBJ1-2; V: TRBV28; size: -; CDR3: CASSFERWGYGYTF; DNA: TGTGCCAGCAGTTTTGAACGGTGGGGCTATGGCTACACCTTC
D: TRBD2; J: TRBJ2-3; V: TRBV27; size: once; CDR3: CASKSSGAVDTQYF; DNA: TGTGCCAGCAAATCCAGCGGGGCAGTGGATACGCAGTATTTT
D: TRBD1; J: TRBJ2-5; V: TRBV14; size: -; CDR3: CASSQERLGTGGETQYF; DNA: TGTGCCAGCAGCCAAGAGAGATTGGGGACAGGGGGAGAGACCCAGTACTTC
D: -; J: TRBJ2-5; V: TRBV5-1; size: -; CDR3: CASSFGGQGQETQYF; DNA: TGCGCCAGCAGCTTCGGGGGGCAGGGACAAGAGACCCAGTACTTC
D: TRBD2; J: TRBJ2-7; V: TRBV5-4; size: -; CDR3: CASSWAPSGYSYEQYF; DNA: TGTGCCAGCAGCTGGGCCCCTAGCGGGTATTCCTACGAGCAGTACTTC
D: TRBD1; J: TRBJ1-6; V: TRBV20-1; size: -; CDR3: CSASGRGTLHF; DNA: TGCAGTGCTAGCGGCAGGGGGACCCTCCACTTT
D: TRBD2; J: TRBJ2-5; V: TRBV7-2; size: few; CDR3: CASSLPRGLAGLQETQYF; DNA: TGTGCCAGCAGCTTACCCCGCGGGCTAGCGGGCCTACAAGAGACCCAGTACTTC